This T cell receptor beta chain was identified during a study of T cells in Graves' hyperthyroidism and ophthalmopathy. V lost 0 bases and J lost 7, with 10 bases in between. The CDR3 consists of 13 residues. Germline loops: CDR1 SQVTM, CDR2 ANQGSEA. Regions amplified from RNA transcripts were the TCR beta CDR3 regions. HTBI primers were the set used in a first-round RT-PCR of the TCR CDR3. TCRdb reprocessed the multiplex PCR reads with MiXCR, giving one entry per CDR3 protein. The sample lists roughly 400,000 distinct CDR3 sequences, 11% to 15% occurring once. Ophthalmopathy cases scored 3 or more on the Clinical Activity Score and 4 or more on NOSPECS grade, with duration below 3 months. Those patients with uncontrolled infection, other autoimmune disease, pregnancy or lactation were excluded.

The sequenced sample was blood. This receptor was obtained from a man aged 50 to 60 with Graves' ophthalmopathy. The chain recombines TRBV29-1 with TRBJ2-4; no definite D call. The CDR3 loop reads CSVEEIEDNIQYF. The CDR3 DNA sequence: TGCAGCGTTGAAGAGATTGAGGATAACATTCAGTACTTC.